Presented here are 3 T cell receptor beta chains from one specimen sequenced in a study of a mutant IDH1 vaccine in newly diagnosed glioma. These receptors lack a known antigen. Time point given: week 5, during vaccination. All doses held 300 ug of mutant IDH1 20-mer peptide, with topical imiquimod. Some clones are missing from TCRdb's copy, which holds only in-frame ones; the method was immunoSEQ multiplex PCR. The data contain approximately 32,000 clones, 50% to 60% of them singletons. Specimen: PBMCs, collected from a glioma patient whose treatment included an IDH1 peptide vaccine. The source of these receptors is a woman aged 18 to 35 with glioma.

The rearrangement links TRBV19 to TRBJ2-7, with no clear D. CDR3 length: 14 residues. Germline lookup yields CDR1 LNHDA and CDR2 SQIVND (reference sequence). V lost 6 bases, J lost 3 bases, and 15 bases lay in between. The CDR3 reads CASSPSAGLYEQYF. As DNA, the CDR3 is TGTGCCAGTAGCCCCTCGGCAGGTCTCTACGAGCAGTACTTC.

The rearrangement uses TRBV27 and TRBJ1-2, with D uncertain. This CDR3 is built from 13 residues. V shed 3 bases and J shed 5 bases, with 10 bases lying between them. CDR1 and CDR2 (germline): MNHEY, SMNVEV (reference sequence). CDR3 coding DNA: TGTGCCAGCAGTTTGGGGAACAGTTATGGCTACACCTTC. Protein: CASSLGNSYGYTF.

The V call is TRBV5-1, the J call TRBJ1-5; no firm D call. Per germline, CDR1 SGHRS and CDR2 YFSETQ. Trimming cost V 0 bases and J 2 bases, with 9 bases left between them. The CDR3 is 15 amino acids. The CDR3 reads CASSLDGVGNQPQHF. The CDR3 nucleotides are TGCGCCAGCAGCTTGGACGGGGTCGGCAATCAGCCCCAGCATTTT.